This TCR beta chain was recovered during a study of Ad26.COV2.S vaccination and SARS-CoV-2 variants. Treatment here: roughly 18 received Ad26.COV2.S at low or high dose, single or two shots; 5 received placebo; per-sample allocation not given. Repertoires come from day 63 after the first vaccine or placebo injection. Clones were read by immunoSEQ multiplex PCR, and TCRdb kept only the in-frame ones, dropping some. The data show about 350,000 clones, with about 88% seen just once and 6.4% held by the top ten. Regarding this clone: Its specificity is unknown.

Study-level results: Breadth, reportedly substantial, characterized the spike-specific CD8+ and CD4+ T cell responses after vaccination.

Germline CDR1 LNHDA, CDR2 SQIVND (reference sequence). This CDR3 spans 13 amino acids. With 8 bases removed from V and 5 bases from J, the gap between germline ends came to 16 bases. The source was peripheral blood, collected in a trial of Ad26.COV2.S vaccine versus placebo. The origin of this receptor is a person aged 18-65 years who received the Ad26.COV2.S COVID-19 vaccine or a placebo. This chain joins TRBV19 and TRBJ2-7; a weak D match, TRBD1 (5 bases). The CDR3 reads CASWGQGADEQYF. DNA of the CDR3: TGTGCCAGTTGGGGCCAGGGCGCCGACGAGCAGTACTTC.